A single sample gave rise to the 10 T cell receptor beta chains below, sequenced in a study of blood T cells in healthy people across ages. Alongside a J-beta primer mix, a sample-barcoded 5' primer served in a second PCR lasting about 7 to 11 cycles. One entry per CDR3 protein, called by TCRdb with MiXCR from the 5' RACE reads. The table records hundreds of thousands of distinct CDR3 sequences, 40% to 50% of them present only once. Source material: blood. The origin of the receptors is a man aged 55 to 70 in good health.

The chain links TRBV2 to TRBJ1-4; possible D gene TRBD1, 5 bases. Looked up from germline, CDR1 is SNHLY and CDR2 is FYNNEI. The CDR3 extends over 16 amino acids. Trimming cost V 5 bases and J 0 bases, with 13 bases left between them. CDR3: CASSPGHPATNEKLFF. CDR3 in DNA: TGTGCCAGCAGTCCTGGACACCCTGCAACTAATGAAAAACTGTTTTTT.

In DNA, the CDR3 is TGCGCCAGCAGTCGGGGCGGCCCCCCAGAGACCCAGTACTTC. Translated: CASSRGGPPETQYF. This chain links TRBV4-3 with TRBJ2-5; either TRBD1 or TRBD2 may supply D (5 bases each). The CDR3 has 14 amino acids. V lost 6 bases to trimming and J lost 4 bases, with 15 bases between them. Germline CDR1 reads LGHNA; CDR2 reads YSLEER.

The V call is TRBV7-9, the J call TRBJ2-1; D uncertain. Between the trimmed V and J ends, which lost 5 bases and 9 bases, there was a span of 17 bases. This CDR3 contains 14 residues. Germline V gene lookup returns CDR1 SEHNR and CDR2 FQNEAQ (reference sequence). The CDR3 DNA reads TGTGCCAGCAGCCCAACCCTCGCCCCCGTTGAGCAGTTCTTC. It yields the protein CASSPTLAPVEQFF. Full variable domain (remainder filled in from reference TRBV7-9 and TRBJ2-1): DTGVSQNPRHKITKRGQNVTFRCDPISEHNRLYWYRQTLGQGPEFLTYFQNEAQLEKSRLLSDRFSAERPKGSFSTLEIQRTEQGDSAMYLCASSPTLAPVEQFFGPGTRLTVL.

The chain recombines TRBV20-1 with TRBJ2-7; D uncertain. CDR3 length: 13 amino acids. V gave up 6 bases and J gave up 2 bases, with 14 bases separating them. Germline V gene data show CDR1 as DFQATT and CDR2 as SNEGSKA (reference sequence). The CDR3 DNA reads TGCAGTGCCCTGCCTAGGAGTCCCTACGAGCAGTACTTC. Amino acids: CSALPRSPYEQYF.

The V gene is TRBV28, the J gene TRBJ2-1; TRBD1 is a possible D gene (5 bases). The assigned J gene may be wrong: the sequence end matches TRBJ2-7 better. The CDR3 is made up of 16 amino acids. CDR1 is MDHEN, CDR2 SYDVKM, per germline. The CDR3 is CASSTARQTRYNEQYF. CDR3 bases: TGTGCCAGCAGCACCGCAAGACAGACACGCTACAATGAGCAGTACTTC.

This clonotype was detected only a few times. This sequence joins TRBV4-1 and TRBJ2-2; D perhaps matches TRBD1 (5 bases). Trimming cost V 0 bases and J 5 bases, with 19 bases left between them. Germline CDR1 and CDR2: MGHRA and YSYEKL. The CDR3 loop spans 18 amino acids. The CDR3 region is CASSQEELDPRATGELFF. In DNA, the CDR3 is TGCGCCAGCAGCCAAGAGGAACTTGATCCCAGGGCTACCGGGGAGCTGTTTTTT.

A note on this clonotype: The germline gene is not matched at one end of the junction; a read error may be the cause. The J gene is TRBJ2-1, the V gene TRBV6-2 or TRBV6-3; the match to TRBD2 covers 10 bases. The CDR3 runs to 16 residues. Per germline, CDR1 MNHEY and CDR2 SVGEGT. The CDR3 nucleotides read TGTGCCAGCAGTTATGAAGCGGGGGGGCTCTACAATGGGCAGTTCTTC. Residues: CASSYEAGGLYNGQFF.

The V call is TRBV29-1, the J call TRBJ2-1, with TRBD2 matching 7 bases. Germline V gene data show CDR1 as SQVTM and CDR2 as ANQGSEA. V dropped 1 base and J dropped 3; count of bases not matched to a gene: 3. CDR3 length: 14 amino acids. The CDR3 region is CSVEGEGFYNEQFF. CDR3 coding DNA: TGCAGCGTTGAAGGGGAGGGATTCTACAATGAGCAGTTCTTC.

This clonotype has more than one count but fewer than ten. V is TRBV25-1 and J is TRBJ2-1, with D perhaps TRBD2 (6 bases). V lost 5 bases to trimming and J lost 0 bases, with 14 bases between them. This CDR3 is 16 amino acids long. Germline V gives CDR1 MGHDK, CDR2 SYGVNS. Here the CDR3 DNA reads TGTGCCAGCAGTTACCTTGGGGGGAGCTCCTACAATGAGCAGTTCTTC. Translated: CASSYLGGSSYNEQFF.

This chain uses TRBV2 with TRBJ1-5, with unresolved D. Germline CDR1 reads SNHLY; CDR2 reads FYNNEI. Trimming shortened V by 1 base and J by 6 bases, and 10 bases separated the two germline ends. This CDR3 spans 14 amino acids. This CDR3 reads CASSEGRFGQPQHF. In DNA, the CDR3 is TGTGCCAGCAGTGAAGGCAGGTTCGGTCAGCCCCAGCATTTT.